These 29 T cell receptor beta chains were sequenced from one sample in a study of OX40 agonist ivuxolimab in advanced cancers. Library construction relied on the immunoSEQ multiplex PCR assay. The table was pulled from immuneACCESS by TCRdb, which kept in-frame rearrangements only. Such tables lose some clones; where checked, under half of the loss comes from unresolved V genes, and the rest has no known cause. Across this sample there are 70,000 to 80,000 clones, with 86% seen only once. The ten largest account for 0.7% to 0.9% of the sample. The starting material was CD4+ or CD8+ T cells sorted from blood, obtained in a trial of the OX40 agonist ivuxolimab. These receptors all come from an adult with an advanced solid tumor such as melanoma, head and neck, liver or kidney cancer.

The rearrangement uses TRBV7-2 and TRBJ2-1; D not resolved. The CDR3 has 14 residues. Germline CDR1 is SGHTA and CDR2 is FQGNSA. V was trimmed by 5 bases and J by 3 bases, leaving 11 bases between them. The CDR3 DNA follows: TGTGCCAGCAGCCCGATAGGCAGCTACAATGAGCAGTTCTTC. As protein: CASSPIGSYNEQFF. The whole variable domain, remainder taken from reference TRBV7-2 and TRBJ2-1, is GAGVSQSPSNKVTEKGKDVELRCDPISGHTALYWYRQSLGQGLEFLIYFQGNSAPDKSGLPSDRFSAERTGGSVSTLTIQRTQQEDSAVYLCASSPIGSYNEQFFGPGTRLTVL.

V is TRBV7-2 and J is TRBJ2-3, with TRBD2 identical over 7 bases. Losses at the gene ends were 3 bases for V and 8 bases for J; bases not matched to a gene: 17. CDR3 length: 17 residues. Germline CDR1 SGHTA, CDR2 FQGNSA. The CDR3 protein is CASSFRGFSGPKGTQYF. Here the CDR3 DNA reads TGTGCCAGCAGCTTTCGGGGGTTTAGCGGGCCCAAAGGTACGCAGTATTTT.

This chain joins TRBV29-1 and TRBJ2-3, with 7 nucleotides matching TRBD2. The length of the CDR3 is 13 residues. Trimming removed 3 bases from V and 7 bases from J; junction bases left unmatched: 7. In germline, CDR1 is SQVTM, CDR2 ANQGSEA. The CDR3 protein is CSVEKGLRNTQYF. The CDR3 DNA reads as TGCAGCGTTGAGAAGGGACTAAGGAATACGCAGTATTTT.

A few counts support this clone. V is TRBV9 and J is TRBJ1-5; maybe TRBD1 (5 bases). The CDR3 runs to 15 residues. V was clipped by 2 bases and J by 2 bases, with 11 bases between them. Germline V CDR1 and CDR2: SGDLS, YYNGEE. In DNA, the CDR3 is TGTGCCAGCAGCGTGAGGGGAGAGGGCAATCAGCCCCAGCATTTT. Translation: CASSVRGEGNQPQHF.

The chain joins TRBV7-8 to TRBJ2-3; D is ambiguous. V was cut by 1 base and J by 2 bases, with 10 bases left in between. This CDR3 region has 15 residues. The V gene's germline CDR1 is SGHVS and CDR2 FQNEAQ. The CDR3 protein is CASSLDRVSTDTQYF. The CDR3, as DNA: TGTGCCAGCAGCTTAGATCGGGTGTCCACAGATACGCAGTATTTT.

The CDR3 reads CASSQGALEQFF. CDR3 bases: TGTGCCAGCAGCCAGGGGGCGCTTGAGCAGTTCTTC. V usage is TRBV6-1 and J usage is TRBJ2-1; 8 bases align to TRBD1. This CDR3 region has 12 residues. The junction had 4 bases not matched to a gene; V was cut back by 6 bases and J by 9 bases. Germline V gene data show CDR1 as MNHNS and CDR2 as SASEGT.

This chain joins TRBV6-6 and TRBJ1-2; no definite D call. The CDR3 sequence is 14 residues long. Germline CDR1 and CDR2: MNHNY and SVGAGI (reference sequence). V shed 0 bases and J shed 0 bases, with 5 bases lying between them. CDR3 in amino acids: CASSYSTANYGYTF. For the CDR3, the DNA is TGTGCCAGCAGTTACTCGACCGCTAACTATGGCTACACCTTC.

The chain joins TRBV6-1 to TRBJ2-3; 14 nucleotides match TRBD2. Per germline, CDR1 MNHNS and CDR2 SASEGT. J was trimmed by 6 bases and V by 5 bases; bases with no gene match: 4. The CDR3 is made up of 15 amino acids. The CDR3 coding sequence is TGTGCCAGCAGTAGGGGACTAGCGGGAGTTGATACGCAGTATTTT. Amino acid sequence: CASSRGLAGVDTQYF.

V usage is TRBV4-2 and J usage is TRBJ1-2; the match to TRBD1 covers 7 bases. The CDR3 has 13 amino acids. J gave up 4 bases and V 5 bases, and 4 bases lay outside the gene matches. The V gene's germline CDR1 is LGHNA and CDR2 YNFKEQ. CDR3 in amino acids: CASSLRDSYGYTF. As DNA, the CDR3 is TGTGCCAGCAGCTTGAGGGACAGCTATGGCTACACCTTC.

This chain uses TRBV9 with TRBJ2-3; D tentatively fits TRBD1 or TRBD2 (5 bases each). The CDR3 contains 14 residues. From germline, CDR1 is SGDLS and CDR2 YYNGEE. V lost 0 bases, J lost 6 bases, and 11 bases lay in between. CDR3 bases: TGTGCCAGCAGCGTAGGGGCAGGGACCGATACGCAGTATTTT. Protein: CASSVGAGTDTQYF.

A few counts support this clone. V gene TRBV11-2 combines with J gene TRBJ1-4; D perhaps matches TRBD1 (5 bases). This CDR3 region has 14 residues. V lost 5 bases and J lost 0, with 7 bases in between. Looked up from germline, CDR1 is SGHAT and CDR2 is FQNNGV. The CDR3 loop is CASSPGPTNEKLFF. The CDR3 DNA reads TGTGCCAGCAGCCCAGGGCCAACTAATGAAAAACTGTTTTTT.

The rearrangement joins TRBV27 to TRBJ2-3; 9 bases fit TRBD2. The trim removed 5 bases at V and 2 bases at J, leaving 8 bases unmatched. Looked up from germline, CDR1 is MNHEY and CDR2 is SMNVEV (reference sequence). This CDR3 contains 16 residues. The CDR3 region has the DNA TGTGCCAGCAGTCCCCGACTAGCGGTAGACACAGATACGCAGTATTTT. It translates to CASSPRLAVDTDTQYF.

J is TRBJ2-7 and V is TRBV10-3, with D unresolved. From germline, CDR1 is ENHRY and CDR2 SYGVKD. The length of the CDR3 is 13 residues. V dropped 8 bases and J dropped 2 bases, with 13 bases sitting between them. The CDR3 DNA reads TGTGCCATCGCGCGCGACGCTGCCTACGAGCAGTACTTC. Amino acids: CAIARDAAYEQYF.

The V gene is TRBV30, the J gene TRBJ1-5; 9 nucleotides align to TRBD1. The V segment lost 4 bases and the J segment 0 bases; nucleotides outside the gene matches: 4. CDR3 size: 15 residues. Germline V CDR1 and CDR2: GTSNPN, SVGIG (reference sequence). The CDR3 bases are TGTGCCTGGACCCAGACAGGGGGTAGCAATCAGCCCCAGCATTTT. This codes for CAWTQTGGSNQPQHF.

The chain carries TRBV28 and TRBJ1-5; 8 nucleotides match TRBD1. The CDR3 is 17 residues long. With V trimmed by 5 bases and J by 5 bases, 14 bases remained unmatched. The germline gives CDR1 MDHEN, CDR2 SYDVKM. This CDR3 is CASSRLTGGKEDQPQHF. The CDR3 DNA reads TGTGCCAGCAGTCGCCTCACAGGGGGAAAAGAGGATCAGCCCCAGCATTTT. Together with reference TRBV28 and TRBJ1-5, the CDR3 gives the full variable domain: DVKVTQSSRYLVKRTGEKVFLECVQDMDHENMFWYRQDPGLGLRLIYFSYDVKMKEKGDIPEGYSVSREKKERFSLILESASTNQTSMYLCASSRLTGGKEDQPQHFGDGTRLSIL.

V is TRBV5-6 and J is TRBJ2-5; D may correspond to TRBD1 or TRBD2 (5 bases each). Trimming stripped 5 bases from V and 0 bases from J, with 20 bases between. This CDR3 region has 17 residues. CDR1 is SGHDT, CDR2 YYEEEE, per germline. The CDR3 spells CASRRRWGNEYQETQYF. CDR3 bases: TGTGCCAGCAGGAGGAGGTGGGGCAATGAGTACCAAGAGACCCAGTACTTC.

The gene calls are TRBV27 and TRBJ2-2; 8 bases line up with TRBD2. J gave up 7 bases and V 5 bases, and 12 bases lay outside the gene matches. This CDR3 region has 16 residues. The germline gives CDR1 MNHEY, CDR2 SMNVEV (reference sequence). The CDR3 reads CASSVRSGGRNGELFF. In DNA form, the CDR3 reads TGTGCCAGCAGTGTCCGAAGCGGGGGCCGGAACGGGGAGCTGTTTTTT.

The chain couples TRBV7-8 to TRBJ1-1; D gene unclear. Germline V CDR1 and CDR2: SGHVS, FQNEAQ. V was cut by 4 bases and J by 0 bases, with 21 bases left in between. This CDR3 spans 18 amino acids. The DNA of the CDR3 is TGTGCCAGCAGCTGGATAACAGCGACCCGTTCCATGAACACTGAAGCTTTCTTT. Protein product: CASSWITATRSMNTEAFF.

The chain recombines TRBV15 with TRBJ1-5, with unresolved D. Germline CDR1 and CDR2: LNHNV and YYDKDF (reference sequence). This CDR3 is built from 14 residues. The V end was cut by 5 bases, the J end by 0 bases, with 8 bases between. For the CDR3, the DNA is TGTGCCACCAGCCCATCTTATAGCAATCAGCCCCAGCATTTT. Translation gives CATSPSYSNQPQHF.

V gene TRBV28 combines with J gene TRBJ1-5; 9 bases agree with TRBD1. The V and J ends lost 6 bases and 4 bases, in that order; junction bases with no gene match: 10. The V gene's germline CDR1 is MDHEN and CDR2 SYDVKM. The CDR3 sequence is 16 residues long. This CDR3 is CASRESQGAWNQPQHF. The DNA of the CDR3 is TGTGCCAGCAGAGAGTCACAGGGGGCGTGGAATCAGCCCCAGCATTTT.

This clone was counted a single time. CDR3 sequence (DNA): TGTGCCAGCAGCCAAGATGTTCTACCGCCCACAACCCAAGTGGGGGTCCACTCCTACAATGAGCAGTTCTTC. Amino acid sequence: CASSQDVLPPTTQVGVHSYNEQFF. The rearrangement uses TRBV4-2 and TRBJ2-1, with D perhaps given as TRBD1 or TRBD2 (5 bases each). CDR1 and CDR2 (germline): LGHNA, YNFKEQ. The CDR3 length is 24 residues. V was clipped by 0 bases and J by 0 bases, with 33 bases between them.

In regard to this clone: Different DNA sequences within this sample yield the same CDR3. The rearrangement links TRBV19 to TRBJ2-1, with 12 bases fitting TRBD2. Per the germline V gene, CDR1 is LNHDA and CDR2 is SQIVND (reference sequence). J was trimmed by 8 bases and V by 6 bases; bases with no gene match: 5. The CDR3 consists of 14 residues. The chain's CDR3 is CASRLLAGGYEQFF. For the CDR3, the DNA is TGTGCCAGTAGGCTACTAGCGGGAGGTTATGAGCAGTTCTTC.

The chain employs TRBV7-3 and TRBJ2-1, with D perhaps assigned TRBD1 or TRBD2 (5 bases each). The CDR3 has 14 residues. V was trimmed by 2 bases and J by 5 bases, leaving 10 bases between them. Germline assignment: CDR1 SGHTA and CDR2 FQGTGA. For the CDR3, the DNA is TGTGCCAGCAGCTTATTGGGACCCAACAATGAGCAGTTCTTC. This codes for CASSLLGPNNEQFF.

This chain joins TRBV11-2 and TRBJ1-3; no clear D gene. The V end was cut by 2 bases, the J end by 0 bases, with 8 bases between. This CDR3 has 15 amino acids. The germline CDR1 and CDR2 sequences are SGHAT and FQNNGV. CDR3 in DNA: TGTGCCAGCAGCTTACTCGGAGCCTCTGGAAACACCATATATTTT. Its translation: CASSLLGASGNTIYF. Variable domain in full (rest from reference TRBV11-2 and TRBJ1-3): EAGVAQSPRYKIIEKRQSVAFWCNPISGHATLYWYQQILGQGPKLLIQFQNNGVVDDSQLPKDRFSAERLKGVDSTLKIQPAKLEDSAVYLCASSLLGASGNTIYFGEGSWLTVV.

V is TRBV5-4 and J is TRBJ2-1; the D gene is possibly TRBD1 (5 bases). V was cut by 3 bases and J by 4 bases, with 8 bases left in between. From germline, CDR1 is SGHNT and CDR2 YYREEE (reference sequence). There are 13 residues in the CDR3. The CDR3 here is CASSSDSYNEQFF. CDR3 coding DNA: TGTGCCAGCAGCTCCGACAGTTACAATGAGCAGTTCTTC. Supplemented by reference TRBV5-4 and TRBJ2-1, the full variable domain reads ETGVTQSPTHLIKTRGQQVTLRCSSQSGHNTVSWYQQALGQGPQFIFQYYREEENGRGNFPPRFSGLQFPNYSSELNVNALELDDSALYLCASSSDSYNEQFFGPGTRLTVL.

CDR3 protein: CASSPDRNSPLHF. CDR3 nucleotide sequence: TGTGCCAGCTCACCAGACAGAAATTCACCCCTCCACTTT. This sequence joins TRBV18 and TRBJ1-6, with D possibly being TRBD1 (5 bases). The V end lost 2 bases, the J end lost 7 bases, and 6 bases lay between the germline ends. CDR3 length: 13 residues. CDR1 and CDR2 from the germline V gene are KGHSH and LQKENI.

The chain couples TRBV7-9 to TRBJ1-3, with D hard to call. Germline assignment: CDR1 SEHNR and CDR2 FQNEAQ (reference sequence). The CDR3 is made up of 13 amino acids. The V end was cut by 0 bases, the J end by 4 bases, with 4 bases between. The CDR3 coding sequence is TGTGCCAGCAGCTTAGCGTCGGGAAACACCATATATTTT. This codes for CASSLASGNTIYF.

The chain joins TRBV7-2 to TRBJ2-7; D gene uncertain. The germline V gene encodes CDR1 SGHTA and CDR2 FQGNSA. The CDR3 covers 14 residues. Trimming took 5 bases from V and 0 from J, leaving 11 bases between them. CDR3 sequence: CASSLGRVSYEQYF. For the CDR3, the DNA is TGTGCCAGCAGCCTGGGCCGGGTCTCCTACGAGCAGTACTTC.

The chain combines TRBV10-3 with TRBJ1-5; D is perhaps TRBD1 (5 bases). Trimming took off 4 bases at V and 5 bases at J, with 9 bases between the two ends. This CDR3 comprises 13 residues. Germline loops: CDR1 ENHRY, CDR2 SYGVKD. The CDR3 region is CAISGREDQPQHF. The CDR3 DNA reads as TGTGCCATCAGTGGCAGGGAAGATCAGCCCCAGCATTTT.